What follows are 9 T cell receptor beta chains derived from one specimen sequenced in a study of blood T cell repertoires in COVID-19. The table came from immunoSEQ multiplex PCR; TCRdb's copy has only in-frame clones and leaves some out. Among fewer than 250,000 clones listed, just under 90% were seen once. Sequenced input: PBMCs or T cells enriched from blood (not recorded which). The receptors come from a man aged 45-65 years who had been exposed to COVID-19.

This clone showed up just once. The V and J genes are TRBV7-2 and TRBJ1-5; no clear D. CDR1 and CDR2 from the germline V gene are SGHTA and FQGNSA. V lost 4 bases and J lost 4, with 11 bases in between. The CDR3 contains 14 residues. The CDR3 here is CASSSPNLNQPQHF. The DNA of the CDR3 is TGTGCCAGCAGCTCACCAAACTTAAATCAGCCCCAGCATTTT.

The V gene is TRBV7-2, the J gene TRBJ1-6; D gene uncertain. Germline values: CDR1 SGHTA, CDR2 FQGNSA. V was clipped by 5 bases and J by 10 bases, with 12 bases between them. The CDR3 extends over 13 amino acids. The CDR3 loop reads CASSPQLGSPLHF. CDR3 nucleotides: TGTGCCAGCAGCCCACAGCTCGGATCACCCCTCCACTTT.

CDR3 residues: CASSLKAFDYEQYF. CDR3 bases: TGTGCCAGCAGTTTAAAAGCGTTTGACTACGAGCAGTACTTC. This rearrangement joins TRBV27 to TRBJ2-7; D is unresolved. The CDR3 runs to 14 residues. Germline V gene data show CDR1 as MNHEY and CDR2 as SMNVEV (reference sequence). Trimming left V 2 bases short and J 3 bases short, with 11 bases between.

The rearrangement links TRBV5-5 to TRBJ1-4; no clear D gene. Trimming cost V 2 bases and J 8 bases, with 16 bases left between them. The CDR3 loop spans 15 amino acids. From germline, CDR1 is SGHKS and CDR2 YYEKEE (reference sequence). The CDR3 bases are TGTGCCAGCAGCTTTGTTCCAGGTCAAATAGAAAAACTGTTTTTT. Residues: CASSFVPGQIEKLFF.

The chain joins TRBV5-5 to TRBJ1-4, with 9 bases matching TRBD1. The CDR3 sequence is 15 residues long. The V and J ends lost 3 bases and 4 bases, in that order; junction bases with no gene match: 4. Germline CDR1 SGHKS, CDR2 YYEKEE (reference sequence). The CDR3 bases are TGTGCCAGCAGCTCCCGGGACAGGGTTAATGAAAAACTGTTTTTT. It encodes CASSSRDRVNEKLFF.

CDR3: CASSETGQGETEAFF. For the CDR3, the DNA is TGTGCCAGCAGCGAAACGGGACAGGGTGAGACTGAAGCTTTCTTT. This chain joins TRBV28 and TRBJ1-1, with 9 bases lining up with TRBD1. The germline V gene encodes CDR1 MDHEN and CDR2 SYDVKM. The CDR3 runs to 15 residues. The ends lost 6 bases at V and 5 bases at J; junction bases unmatched: 10. Full variable domain (remainder filled in from reference TRBV28 and TRBJ1-1): DVKVTQSSRYLVKRTGEKVFLECVQDMDHENMFWYRQDPGLGLRLIYFSYDVKMKEKGDIPEGYSVSREKKERFSLILESASTNQTSMYLCASSETGQGETEAFFGQGTRLTVV.

This rearrangement joins TRBV9 to TRBJ2-3; 14 positions match TRBD2. Germline V gene lookup returns CDR1 SGDLS and CDR2 YYNGEE. The V gene end was trimmed by 3 bases and the J gene end by 5 bases; junction bases not matched to a gene: 17. This CDR3 is 20 amino acids long. CDR3 sequence reads: CASSGLSPGLAGENRDTQYF. The CDR3 DNA reads TGTGCCAGCAGCGGTTTGAGTCCGGGACTAGCGGGAGAGAATAGAGATACGCAGTATTTT.

V gene TRBV2 combines with J gene TRBJ2-5, with 9 bases aligning to TRBD2. Germline assignment: CDR1 SNHLY and CDR2 FYNNEI. The J segment lost 5 bases and the V segment lost 3 bases, leaving 7 bases of the junction unmatched. This CDR3 contains 15 residues. In DNA, the CDR3 is TGTGCCAGCAGTGATTCAGCGGGAGGAGGGGAGACCCAGTACTTC. Protein sequence: CASSDSAGGGETQYF.

The chain couples TRBV28 to TRBJ2-3; the match to TRBD2 covers 8 bases. Germline CDR1 is MDHEN and CDR2 is SYDVKM. CDR3 length: 14 residues. With 10 bases clipped from V and 5 bases from J, the junction kept 11 bases outside the gene matches. This CDR3 is CATLRAGAEDTQYF. The DNA for the CDR3 is TGTGCCACGCTTCGAGCGGGAGCAGAAGATACGCAGTATTTT.